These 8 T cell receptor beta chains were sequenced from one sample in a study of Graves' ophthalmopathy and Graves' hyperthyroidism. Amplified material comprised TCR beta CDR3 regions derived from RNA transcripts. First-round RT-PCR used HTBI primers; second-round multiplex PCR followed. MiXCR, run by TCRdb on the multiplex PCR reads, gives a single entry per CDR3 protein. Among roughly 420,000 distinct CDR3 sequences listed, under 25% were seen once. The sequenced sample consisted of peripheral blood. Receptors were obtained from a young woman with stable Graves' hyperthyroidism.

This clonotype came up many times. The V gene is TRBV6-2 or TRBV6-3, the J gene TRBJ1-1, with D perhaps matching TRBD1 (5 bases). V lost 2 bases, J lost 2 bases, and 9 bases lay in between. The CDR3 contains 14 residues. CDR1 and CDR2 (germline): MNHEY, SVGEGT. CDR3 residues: CASSYRQSNTEAFF. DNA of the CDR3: TGTGCCAGCAGTTACAGACAGAGTAACACTGAAGCTTTCTTT.

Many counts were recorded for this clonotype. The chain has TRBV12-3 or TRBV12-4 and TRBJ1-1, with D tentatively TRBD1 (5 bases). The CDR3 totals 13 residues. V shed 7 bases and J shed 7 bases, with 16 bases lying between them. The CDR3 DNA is TGTGCCAGCAACCTAAACAGGAGAATTGAAGCTTTCTTT. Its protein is CASNLNRRIEAFF.

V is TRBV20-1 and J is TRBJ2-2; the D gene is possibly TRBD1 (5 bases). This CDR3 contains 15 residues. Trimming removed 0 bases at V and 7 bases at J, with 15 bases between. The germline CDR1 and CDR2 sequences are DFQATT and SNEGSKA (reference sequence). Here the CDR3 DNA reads TGCAGTGCTAGAGATCTTAGGGGCGGTTACGGGGAGCTGTTTTTT. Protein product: CSARDLRGGYGELFF.

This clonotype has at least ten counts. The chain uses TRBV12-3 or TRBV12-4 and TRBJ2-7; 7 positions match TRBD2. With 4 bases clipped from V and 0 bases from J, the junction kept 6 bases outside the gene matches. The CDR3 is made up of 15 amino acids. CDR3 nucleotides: TGTGCCAGCAGTTCACTAGCGAGGAGCTCCTACGAGCAGTACTTC. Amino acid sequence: CASSSLARSSYEQYF.

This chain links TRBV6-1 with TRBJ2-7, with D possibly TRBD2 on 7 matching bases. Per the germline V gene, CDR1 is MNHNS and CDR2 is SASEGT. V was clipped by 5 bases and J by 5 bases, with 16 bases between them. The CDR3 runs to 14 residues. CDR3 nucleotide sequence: TGTGCCAGCAGTCTAGAGGGGGGGAGGCACGAGCAGTACTTC. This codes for CASSLEGGRHEQYF.

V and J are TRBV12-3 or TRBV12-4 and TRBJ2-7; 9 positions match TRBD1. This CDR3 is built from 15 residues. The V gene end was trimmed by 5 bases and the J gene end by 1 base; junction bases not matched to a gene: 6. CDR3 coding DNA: TGTGCCAGCAGTACTACCGGGACAGGGTCCTACGAGCAGTACTTC. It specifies CASSTTGTGSYEQYF.

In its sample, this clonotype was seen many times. In nucleotides, the CDR3 is TGTGCCATCAGTGAGTCGCCCTTTAAGGGATCCTACGAGCAGTACTTC. Protein product: CAISESPFKGSYEQYF. The V call is TRBV10-3, the J call TRBJ2-7; no firm D call. This CDR3 region has 16 residues. Deletions cut 0 bases from V and 1 base from J, with 13 bases between. From germline, CDR1 is ENHRY and CDR2 SYGVKD.

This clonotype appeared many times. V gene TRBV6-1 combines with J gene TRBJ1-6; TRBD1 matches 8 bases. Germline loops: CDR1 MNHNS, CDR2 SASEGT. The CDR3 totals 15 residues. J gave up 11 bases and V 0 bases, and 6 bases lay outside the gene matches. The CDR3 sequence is CASSEAGTGSPPLHF. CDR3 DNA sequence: TGTGCCAGCAGTGAAGCCGGGACAGGCAGCCCACCCCTCCACTTT.